A single sample is the source of the 12 T cell receptor beta chains below, sequenced in a study of cytomegalovirus exposure and HLA in healthy donors (dated by TCRdb to about 2017). Receptor amplification or capture employed the immunoSEQ multiplex PCR assay. The multiplex PCR relied on a mix of 60 forward primers for TCR Vbeta segments and 13 reverse primers for TCR Jbeta segments. The table was pulled from immuneACCESS by TCRdb, which kept in-frame rearrangements only. Such tables lose some clones; where checked, under half of the loss comes from unresolved V genes, and the rest has no known cause. Across this sample there are under 200,000 clones, with nearly 80% seen only once. The ten largest clonotypes hold around 15% of the sample. Sequencing was performed on PBMCs. These receptors all stem from a man aged 50-59 years in good health and CMV-seropositive.

The V and J genes are TRBV9 and TRBJ1-1; no clear D gene. Germline CDR1 is SGDLS and CDR2 is YYNGEE. The V and J ends lost 4 bases and 5 bases respectively, with 12 bases between them. CDR3 size: 13 residues. The CDR3 loop reads CASSPEARTEAFF. The CDR3 DNA reads TGTGCCAGCAGCCCAGAAGCCAGGACTGAAGCTTTCTTT.

V gene TRBV4-1 combines with J gene TRBJ2-5; 9 bases match TRBD1. The DNA end is more similar to TRBJ2-7, so the J call may be wrong. The germline CDR1 and CDR2 sequences are MGHRA and YSYEKL. This CDR3 spans 16 amino acids. The CDR3 DNA reads TGCGCCAGCAGCCAAGGGGGAGGACAGGGGAGGTACGAGCAGTACTTC. Residues: CASSQGGGQGRYEQYF.

A few counts support this clone. The V and J genes are TRBV4-3 and TRBJ2-7, with 9 bases identical to TRBD2. CDR1 and CDR2 from the germline V gene are LGHNA and YSLEER. The CDR3 is 17 residues long. Trimming at V came to 0 bases and at J to 0 bases, leaving 6 bases not matched to a gene. The CDR3 bases are TGCGCCAGCAGCCAAGATCTGGTAGCGGGGGTCTCCTACGAGCAGTACTTC. The encoded protein is CASSQDLVAGVSYEQYF.

The chain recombines TRBV6-1 with TRBJ2-7, with D unresolved. The length of the CDR3 is 13 residues. The germline gives CDR1 MNHNS, CDR2 SASEGT. V was clipped by 4 bases and J by 4 bases, with 11 bases between them. CDR3 sequence: CASSGAPLYEQYV. DNA of the CDR3: TGTGCCAGCAGTGGGGCCCCGCTTTACGAGCAGTACGTC.

The chain carries TRBV4-1 and TRBJ2-1, with a weak D call TRBD1 (5 bases). The CDR3 is made up of 15 amino acids. Deletions cut 1 base from V and 0 bases from J, with 7 bases between. CDR1 and CDR2 from the germline V gene are MGHRA and YSYEKL. The chain's CDR3 is CASSQGGNSYNEQFF. DNA of the CDR3: TGCGCCAGCAGCCAAGGGGGCAACTCCTACAATGAGCAGTTCTTC.

The gene calls are TRBV7-2 and TRBJ1-3; D perhaps matches TRBD1 (5 bases). Trimming pared 1 base from V and 4 bases from J, leaving 11 bases between. Germline-derived CDR1 and CDR2 are SGHTA and FQGNSA. The CDR3 consists of 15 residues. CDR3 amino acids: CASSLGRGGGNTIYF. The CDR3 DNA sequence: TGTGCCAGCAGCTTAGGTAGGGGTGGCGGAAACACCATATATTTT.

The sample holds a few counts of this clone. The rearrangement links TRBV28 to TRBJ2-1, with D perhaps matching TRBD2 (6 bases). The CDR3 contains 14 residues. V gave up 7 bases and J gave up 4 bases, with 14 bases separating them. Per the germline V gene, CDR1 is MDHEN and CDR2 is SYDVKM. The CDR3 here is CASMRQTSYNEQFF. In nucleotides, the CDR3 is TGTGCCAGCATGCGGCAGACTAGTTACAATGAGCAGTTCTTC.

The chain recombines TRBV5-8 with TRBJ2-5, with 14 bases matching TRBD2. Germline V gene lookup returns CDR1 SGHTS and CDR2 YDEGEE. Trimming removed 5 bases from V and 5 bases from J; junction bases left unmatched: 17. This CDR3 contains 19 residues. The CDR3 region is CASSIGRWTSGGLKETQYF. In DNA, the CDR3 is TGTGCCAGCAGTATCGGGAGATGGACTAGCGGGGGGTTAAAGGAGACCCAGTACTTC. The complete variable domain, with remaining parts taken from reference TRBV5-8 and TRBJ2-5, reads EAGVTQSPTHLIKTRGQQATLRCSPISGHTSVYWYQQALGLGLQFLLWYDEGEERNRGNFPPRFSGRQFPNYSSELNVNALELEDSALYLCASSIGRWTSGGLKETQYFGPGTRLLVL.

The chain combines TRBV14 with TRBJ2-7; TRBD1 is a possible D gene (6 bases). V was cut by 5 bases and J by 3 bases, with 8 bases left in between. This CDR3 spans 12 amino acids. CDR1 is SGHDN and CDR2 is FVKESK in the germline V gene. CDR3 in amino acids: CASSSDSYEQYF. CDR3 in DNA: TGTGCCAGCAGCTCGGACAGCTACGAGCAGTACTTC. The full variable domain, completed using reference TRBV14 and TRBJ2-7, is EAGVTQFPSHSVIEKGQTVTLRCDPISGHDNLYWYRRVMGKEIKFLLHFVKESKQDESGMPNNRFLAERTGGTYSTLKVQPAELEDSGVYFCASSSDSYEQYFGPGTRLTVT.

V gene TRBV5-4 combines with J gene TRBJ2-7; 11 positions match TRBD1. The length of the CDR3 is 14 residues. Unmatched junction bases numbered 7, after V lost 4 bases and J lost 7 bases. Germline V gives CDR1 SGHNT, CDR2 YYREEE (reference sequence). This CDR3 reads CASSPGQGAGEQYV. CDR3 nucleotides: TGTGCCAGCAGCCCCGGACAGGGGGCTGGAGAGCAGTACGTC.

The chain has TRBV28 and TRBJ2-3, with D tentatively TRBD1 (5 bases). Germline CDR1 MDHEN, CDR2 SYDVKM. The length of the CDR3 is 15 residues. Trimming stripped 9 bases from V and 0 bases from J, with 16 bases between. Here the CDR3 reads CASPKVGRSTDTQYF. CDR3 nucleotide sequence: TGTGCCAGTCCTAAGGTGGGGCGGAGCACAGATACGCAGTATTTT.

This clone was found a few times. The chain joins TRBV19 to TRBJ1-3; 8 positions agree with TRBD1. This CDR3 has 14 residues. Per germline, CDR1 LNHDA and CDR2 SQIVND (reference sequence). The J segment lost 5 bases and the V segment lost 9 bases, leaving 9 bases of the junction unmatched. CDR3 nucleotides: TGTGCCAGCATAGACCAGGGGGCGAGAAACACCATATATTTT. Translated: CASIDQGARNTIYF. Variable domain in full (rest from reference TRBV19 and TRBJ1-3): DGGITQSPKYLFRKEGQNVTLSCEQNLNHDAMYWYRQDPGQGLRLIYYSQIVNDFQKGDIAEGYSVSREKKESFPLTVTSAQKNPTAFYLCASIDQGARNTIYFGEGSWLTVV.